This T cell receptor (beta chain) stems from a study of blood T cells in healthy people across ages. Whole-study results and caveats: Observed TCR beta diversity per million T cells went down as age went up. This fall followed a roughly linear course with age.

Then a second PCR, running about 6 to 12 cycles, was carried out with a sample-barcoded 5' primer and a J-beta primer mix. TCRdb recomputed calls from the 5' RACE reads with MiXCR, one row per CDR3 protein. The top ten clones hold approximately 15% of a sample with more than 800,000 distinct CDR3 sequences, 25% to 30% of them seen once. Concerning this clonotype itself: Its antigen is undetermined.

The CDR3 spans 14 residues. Germline CDR1 reads MNHNS; CDR2 reads SASEGT. V shed 6 bases and J 6 bases; nucleotides not matched to a gene: 9. The TCR sequence derives from a woman older than 75 in good health. The chain combines TRBV6-1 with TRBJ2-3; 7 bases agree with TRBD2. The sample taken for sequencing was blood. DNA of the CDR3: TGTGCCAGCAGCCCAAGACTAGCTTCGGATACGCAGTATTTT. It translates to CASSPRLASDTQYF.